This T cell receptor (beta chain) comes out of a study of beta chain features in type 1 diabetes. Trimming removed 4 bases from V and 1 base from J; junction bases left unmatched: 2. This CDR3 spans 15 amino acids. Germline CDR1 SEHNR, CDR2 FQNEAQ (reference sequence). Study-level results: There was a moderate but significant shortening of TCRB CDR3s in all four CD4+ subsets of Type 1 diabetes patients.

Points on this clone: Its antigen is currently unknown.

The sequenced template was cDNA made from the entire isolated RNA. The data were produced by immunoSEQ multiplex PCR, yet TCRdb's version contains in-frame clones alone and is incomplete. This sample has approximately 260,000 clones, with around 22% found just once. This TCR was recovered from a woman aged 30 to 39 with type 1 diabetes. Sequencing was carried out using naive CD4+ T cells from blood. The chain employs TRBV7-9 and TRBJ2-7; 12 bases agree with TRBD2. The CDR3 DNA is TGTGCCAGCAGCTCGACTAGCGGGAGTTCCTACGAGCAGTACTTC. Protein product: CASSSTSGSSYEQYF.